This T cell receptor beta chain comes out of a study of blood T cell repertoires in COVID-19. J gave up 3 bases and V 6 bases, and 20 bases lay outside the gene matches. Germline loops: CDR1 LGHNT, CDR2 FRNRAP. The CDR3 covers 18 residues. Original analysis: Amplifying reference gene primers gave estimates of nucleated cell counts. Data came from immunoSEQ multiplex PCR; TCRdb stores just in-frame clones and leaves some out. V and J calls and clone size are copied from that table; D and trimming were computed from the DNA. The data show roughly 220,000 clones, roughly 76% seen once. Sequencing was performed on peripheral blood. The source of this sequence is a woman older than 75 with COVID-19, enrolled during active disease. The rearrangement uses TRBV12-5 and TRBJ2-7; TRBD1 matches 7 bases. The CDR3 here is CASGPDRDIRPKDYEQYF. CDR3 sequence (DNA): TGTGCTAGTGGGCCTGACAGGGATATTCGCCCCAAGGACTACGAGCAGTACTTC.